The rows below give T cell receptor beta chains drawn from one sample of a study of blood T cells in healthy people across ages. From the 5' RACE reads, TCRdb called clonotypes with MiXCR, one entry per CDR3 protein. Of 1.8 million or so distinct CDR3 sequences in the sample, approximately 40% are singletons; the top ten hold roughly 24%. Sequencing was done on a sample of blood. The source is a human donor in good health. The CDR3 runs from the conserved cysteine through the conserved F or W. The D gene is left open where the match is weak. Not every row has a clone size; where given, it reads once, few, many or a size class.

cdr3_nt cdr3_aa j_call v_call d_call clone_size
TGTGCCAGCAGCCAAGATCTGTCTGGGGCCAACGTCCGGACTTTC CASSQDLSGANVRTF TRBJ2-6 TRBV3-1 NA NA
TGTGCCAGCAGCCCACCCTCTAGAGTAGAGACCCAGTACTTC CASSPPSRVETQYF TRBJ2-5 TRBV13 NA NA
TGTGCCAGCAGCGTAGGGACCCCCGGGACAGGGGGCCACGAGCAGTACTTC CASSVGTPGTGGHEQYF TRBJ2-7 TRBV9 TRBD1 NA
TGCAGTGCTAGTTGGAGGAGAGGAGGAGATACGCAGTATTTT CSASWRRGGDTQYF TRBJ2-3 TRBV20-1 NA few
TGTGCCAGCAGCTTACAGGGGGCTGGGTACACTGAAGCTTTCTTT CASSLQGAGYTEAFF TRBJ1-1 TRBV11-1 TRBD1 NA
TGCGCTAGCAGCCAAGGAAGACTAGCTCTCGACGAGCAGTACTTC CASSQGRLALDEQYF TRBJ2-7 TRBV4-3 TRBD2 few
TGTGCCAGCAGTTACTCGAGTGAAAGTGGCTACACCTTC CASSYSSESGYTF TRBJ1-2 TRBV6-5 NA NA
TGTGCCAGCGGGTTAAGCGGGCGAGAGACCCAGTACTTC CASGLSGRETQYF TRBJ2-5 TRBV5-5 NA NA
TGTGCCAGCAGCCAACGAGGGACAGGGGTTACGAGCGAGCAGTACTTC CASSQRGTGVTSEQYF TRBJ2-7 TRBV3-1 TRBD1 NA
TGTGCCAGCAGTTCCCGGGACAGGGTCGAGGAGACCCAGTACTTC CASSSRDRVEETQYF TRBJ2-5 TRBV13 TRBD1 few
TGTGCCACCAGTGATTCAAGGCTAGCGGGGGTTATTCAGTTCTTC CATSDSRLAGVIQFF TRBJ2-1 TRBV24-1 TRBD2 NA
TGTGCCAGCAAGGGACCCGATACGCAGTATTTT CASKGPDTQYF TRBJ2-3 TRBV6-4 NA NA
TGCAGTACTGAGGCGTGGTCTAGCGGAGATACGCAGTATTTT CSTEAWSSGDTQYF TRBJ2-3 TRBV20-1 TRBD2 few
TGTGCCAGCAGCTTGGGGTCTTTCCGGGACAGCGACAATGAGCAGTTCTTC CASSLGSFRDSDNEQFF TRBJ2-1 TRBV5-6 TRBD1 NA
TGTGCCAGCCAGACTCTAGCGGGGGGGAGCACAGATACGCAGTATTTT CASQTLAGGSTDTQYF TRBJ2-3 TRBV6-5 TRBD2 NA
TGTGCCAGCAGCTCTAGGTGGACAGGATATGGCTACACCTTC CASSSRWTGYGYTF TRBJ1-2 TRBV7-9 TRBD1 NA
TGTGCCAGCAGTTCTCGGGCAAGAGGGGTAGGCTACACCTTC CASSSRARGVGYTF TRBJ1-2 TRBV12-3/TRBV12-4 NA few
TGTGCCATCCTAACTGAGGATAACGCGAACACCGGGGAGCTGTTTTTT CAILTEDNANTGELFF TRBJ2-2 TRBV10-3 NA NA
TGCAGTGCTCGAGCAAGGGGAGTCGACTATGGCTACACCTTC CSARARGVDYGYTF TRBJ1-2 TRBV20-1 NA NA
TGTGCCAGCAGCCAAGAGCCTCCTTGGTGGGAGACCCAGTACTTC CASSQEPPWWETQYF TRBJ2-5 TRBV3-1 NA once
TGTGCCATCAGTGAGTCGACATTGCGCGGGGACGAGCAGTACTTC CAISESTLRGDEQYF TRBJ2-7 TRBV10-3 NA NA
TGTGCCAGCAGCCACCGGCGGGGGCACACAGATACGCAGTATTTT CASSHRRGHTDTQYF TRBJ2-3 TRBV3-1 NA NA
TGCGCCAGCAGCCAAGACCCCGGGGGGCTAGCGGGGGACAATGAGCAGTTCTTC CASSQDPGGLAGDNEQFF TRBJ2-1 TRBV4-3 TRBD2 once
TGTGCCAGCAGCCCCCTGACAGGTCACCCAAATGAGCAGTTCTTC CASSPLTGHPNEQFF TRBJ2-1 TRBV11-2 NA NA
TGTGCCAGCAGCCAAGTTCAGGGCGGAGAGACCCAGTACTTC CASSQVQGGETQYF TRBJ2-5 TRBV14 NA few
TGTGCCAGCAGCTCGTCCGAAAAACTGTTTTTT CASSSSEKLFF TRBJ1-4 TRBV7-9 NA many
TGCAGTGCTGAGACGGGGGCCGTATCCTACAATGAGCAGTTCTTC CSAETGAVSYNEQFF TRBJ2-1 TRBV20-1 NA NA
TGTGCCGGCAGTTACTCCCTACAAGATACGCAGTATTTT CAGSYSLQDTQYF TRBJ2-3 TRBV6-6 NA NA
TGCAGCGGGACCGGGACAGGGGTCACAGATACGCAGTATTTT CSGTGTGVTDTQYF TRBJ2-3 TRBV29-1 TRBD1 NA
TGTGCCAGCAGCGTAGGACGGGGGGCCGCCTACGAGCAGTACTTC CASSVGRGAAYEQYF TRBJ2-7 TRBV7-8 NA NA
TGTGCCAGCAGCTTAGATCCGACTAGCGGGTACGAGCAGTACTTC CASSLDPTSGYEQYF TRBJ2-7 TRBV7-2 TRBD2 few
TGTGCCAGCAGCACGATGCAGGGTTTTCTTACGAACACCGGGGAGCTGTTTTTT CASSTMQGFLTNTGELFF TRBJ2-2 TRBV7-9 NA NA
TGTGCCAGCAGCCCACAGCCTAAGGGACCATACAATGAGCAGTTCTTC CASSPQPKGPYNEQFF TRBJ2-1 TRBV14 NA NA
TGCAGTGCTGGAGGACAGGGAATGGTTCGTGGCTACACCTTC CSAGGQGMVRGYTF TRBJ1-2 TRBV20-1 TRBD1 NA
TGTGCCAGCAGCCAGCAACTCGACAGGGACCTTTACGGGCAGTACTTC CASSQQLDRDLYGQYF TRBJ2-7 TRBV3-1 TRBD1 NA
TGCAGTGCTAGGGGGGGTGGAAATACCTACGAGCAGTACTTC CSARGGGNTYEQYF TRBJ2-7 TRBV20-1 NA few
TGTGCCAGCAGCTTAACAGGGATGGGTGAGCAGTTCTTC CASSLTGMGEQFF TRBJ2-1 TRBV13 NA few
TGCGGTGCTAGAGATCTGTTATCCCAATCCGATAATTCACCCCTCCACTTT CGARDLLSQSDNSPLHF TRBJ1-6 TRBV20-1 NA NA
TGTGCCAGCACCACCGGCAGGGGGTGGCGGCCCCAGCATTTT CASTTGRGWRPQHF TRBJ1-5 TRBV12-3/TRBV12-4 TRBD1 once
TGCGCCAGCAGCCCGGAAGACCCCGGCTACGAGCAGTACTTC CASSPEDPGYEQYF TRBJ2-7 TRBV4-1 NA NA
TGCAGCGTTGAAGCGCTGCCCTTAAACTATGGCTACACCTTC CSVEALPLNYGYTF TRBJ1-2 TRBV29-1 NA few
TGTGCCAGCAGCCCCCGTGGACTAGCGGCCGGATACGAGCAGTACTTC CASSPRGLAAGYEQYF TRBJ2-7 TRBV12-3/TRBV12-4 TRBD2 few
TGTGCCAGCAGGGTACGAATGGATGAAAAACTGTTTTTT CASRVRMDEKLFF TRBJ1-4 TRBV6-1 NA few
TGTGCCAGCAGCCCCGCCAGGGGGTGGTCCAAAAACATTCAGTACTTC CASSPARGWSKNIQYF TRBJ2-4 TRBV14 TRBD1 NA
TGTGCTAGTGGTTGGGGGGGTTCGGGCAATCAGCCCCAGCATTTT CASGWGGSGNQPQHF TRBJ1-5 TRBV12-5 NA NA
TGCAGTGCTAGAAACAGGGTGACTAATGAAAAACTGTTTTTT CSARNRVTNEKLFF TRBJ1-4 TRBV20-1 NA NA